A single sample is the source of the 24 T cell receptor beta chains below, sequenced in a study of CD8 T cells in Susac syndrome. The RNA input was about 0.5 to 1 ug, and it was reverse transcribed with random hexamers. TCRdb re-called the immunoSEQ multiplex PCR reads through MiXCR, storing one row per CDR3 protein. There are tens of thousands of distinct CDR3 sequences in the sample; 91% occur only once, and 0.5% to 0.6% lies in the top ten. The sample was CD8+ T cells from PBMCs. These receptor sequences come from a human donor with multiple sclerosis.

V gene TRBV28 combines with J gene TRBJ1-1; 10 bases line up with TRBD1. Germline lookup yields CDR1 MDHEN and CDR2 SYDVKM. V was clipped by 0 bases and J by 7 bases; unmatched bases: 14. The length of the CDR3 is 18 residues. CDR3 sequence (DNA): TGTGCCAGCAGTTTATGGGCCGGGACAGGGGTTGAAGGGGATGAAGCTTTCTTT. This gives the protein CASSLWAGTGVEGDEAFF.

V is TRBV9 and J is TRBJ2-2; D possibly corresponds to TRBD2 (5 bases). The CDR3 runs to 16 residues. The V gene's germline CDR1 is SGDLS and CDR2 YYNGEE. V was trimmed by 4 bases and J by 1 base, leaving 14 bases between them. CDR3 loop: CASSPPGVWNTGELFF. The CDR3, as DNA: TGTGCCAGCAGCCCACCCGGGGTATGGAACACCGGGGAGCTGTTTTTT.

The chain employs TRBV14 and TRBJ1-2; D unresolved. There are 13 residues in the CDR3. Germline loops: CDR1 SGHDN, CDR2 FVKESK. V lost 3 bases and J lost 3, with 8 bases in between. The CDR3 spells CASSQRPDYGYTF. Written as DNA, the CDR3 is TGTGCCAGCAGCCAGAGACCAGACTATGGCTACACCTTC.

This clonotype was seen just once. The chain links TRBV7-8 to TRBJ2-2; the match to TRBD2 covers 11 bases. With 5 bases clipped from V and 6 bases from J, the junction kept 11 bases outside the gene matches. The CDR3 length is 17 residues. From germline, CDR1 is SGHVS and CDR2 FQNEAQ. The CDR3 DNA is TGTGCCAGCAGCGCTTTTACTAGCGGGAGTCGTGCCGGGGAGCTGTTTTTT. Translation gives CASSAFTSGSRAGELFF.

This clonotype was found a few times. CDR3 loop: CASRGISSYEQYF. In nucleotides, the CDR3 is TGTGCCAGCAGGGGAATTAGCTCCTACGAGCAGTACTTC. The V call is TRBV25-1, the J call TRBJ2-7, with no clear D. The V gene lost 6 bases and the J gene lost 0 bases, with 9 bases spanning the gap. Germline values: CDR1 MGHDK, CDR2 SYGVNS. The CDR3 contains 13 residues.

This sequence joins TRBV28 and TRBJ2-2; D gene ambiguous. Per germline, CDR1 MDHEN and CDR2 SYDVKM. The V gene lost 3 bases and the J gene lost 4 bases, with 9 bases spanning the gap. The CDR3 contains 14 residues. CDR3 DNA sequence: TGTGCCAGCAGTTTTAGGGATTCCACCGGGGAGCTGTTTTTT. This translates into CASSFRDSTGELFF.

V and J are TRBV19 and TRBJ1-5; D is uncertain. The CDR3 covers 15 residues. V was shortened by 1 base and J by 8 bases, with 15 bases between the two germline ends. Germline-derived CDR1 and CDR2 are LNHDA and SQIVND (reference sequence). CDR3 DNA: TGTGCCAGTAGTATAGGGCCGGGGATAGGCAAGCCCCAGCATTTT. Encoded protein: CASSIGPGIGKPQHF.

A single count supports this clonotype. V usage is TRBV5-5 and J usage is TRBJ2-5; 8 nucleotides align to TRBD2. This CDR3 contains 16 residues. The V gene end was trimmed by 3 bases and the J gene end by 5 bases; junction bases not matched to a gene: 12. Germline assignment: CDR1 SGHKS and CDR2 YYEKEE (reference sequence). The CDR3 region is CASSSREGVAQETQYF. CDR3 bases: TGTGCCAGCAGCTCCCGGGAGGGGGTAGCACAGGAGACCCAGTACTTC.

The J gene is TRBJ1-5, the V gene TRBV20-1; D is ambiguous. Germline loops: CDR1 DFQATT, CDR2 SNEGSKA (reference sequence). CDR3 size: 15 residues. V was clipped by 2 bases and J by 5 bases, with 16 bases between them. Here the CDR3 reads CSARSDGGLHQPQHF. The CDR3 nucleotides are TGCAGTGCTAGAAGTGACGGAGGACTACATCAGCCCCAGCATTTT.

In this sample, this clonotype turned up once. Since no conserved phenylalanine or tryptophan closes the CDR3, a read error is the likely cause. The chain employs TRBV15 and TRBJ2-1; 14 bases are shared with TRBD2. Germline trimming cut 4 bases from V and 4 bases from J; bases unmatched to any gene: 12. Germline V gene lookup returns CDR1 LNHNV and CDR2 YYDKDF (reference sequence). The CDR3 totals 19 residues. CDR3 residues: CATSTQQGTSGSRYNEQFL. In DNA, the CDR3 is TGTGCCACCAGCACCCAACAGGGGACTAGCGGGAGCCGGTACAATGAGCAGTTCTTG.

The J gene is TRBJ2-7, the V gene TRBV10-2; the D gene is possibly TRBD2 (6 bases). CDR1 and CDR2 (germline): WSHSY, SAAADI. Trimming pared 3 bases from V and 5 bases from J, leaving 11 bases between. This CDR3 has 13 residues. The CDR3 region has the DNA TGCGCCAGCAGTGATGGGGGGAAACACGAGCAGTACTTC. Its translation is CASSDGGKHEQYF.

This chain connects TRBV12-3 or TRBV12-4 to TRBJ2-2, with D unclear. The germline V and J ends were trimmed by 7 bases and 6 bases, with 21 bases remaining between them. The CDR3 sequence is 16 residues long. CDR3 residues: CASTLLLDLTPGELFF. The DNA of the CDR3 is TGTGCCAGCACCCTTCTACTGGACCTAACCCCCGGGGAGCTGTTTTTT.

The chain's CDR3 is CASSFLNYNEQFF. The CDR3, as DNA: TGTGCCAGCAGTTTTTTGAACTACAATGAGCAGTTCTTC. This chain connects TRBV27 to TRBJ2-1; D unresolved. V was shortened by 3 bases and J by 3 bases, with 6 bases between the two germline ends. This CDR3 is built from 13 residues. Germline lookup yields CDR1 MNHEY and CDR2 SMNVEV (reference sequence).

The CDR3 DNA follows: TGTGCCAGCAGCTCGGCGCTGGACAGGGCCTCTAATGGCTACACCTTC. Residues: CASSSALDRASNGYTF. The V call is TRBV13, the J call TRBJ1-2; 8 positions match TRBD1. J lost 6 bases, V lost 4 bases, and 13 bases had no gene match. Germline V gene lookup returns CDR1 PRHDT and CDR2 FYEKMQ (reference sequence). The CDR3 runs 16 residues.

The CDR3 protein is CASSVADTPEAFF. CDR3 bases: TGTGCCAGCAGCGTAGCCGATACGCCTGAAGCTTTCTTT. This chain joins TRBV9 and TRBJ1-1; D remains unclear. Germline V gene sequence: CDR1 SGDLS, CDR2 YYNGEE. V lost 0 bases and J lost 6, with 9 bases in between. The CDR3 totals 13 residues.

The V and J genes are TRBV2 and TRBJ2-4; TRBD1 might be the D (6 bases). The V end was cut by 7 bases, the J end by 5 bases, with 21 bases between. The CDR3 contains 16 residues. Germline lookup yields CDR1 SNHLY and CDR2 FYNNEI. CDR3 in amino acids: CASIDRRREGENIQYF. In DNA, the CDR3 is TGTGCCAGCATTGACAGGCGCCGCGAGGGTGAAAACATTCAGTACTTC.

CDR3 amino acids: CASSFGTGGSDTQYF. DNA of the CDR3: TGTGCCAGCAGTTTTGGGACAGGGGGCTCAGATACGCAGTATTTT. This chain uses TRBV27 with TRBJ2-3; 12 nucleotides line up with TRBD1. V trimming: 3 bases; J trimming: 4 bases; junction bases outside the gene matches: 2. The germline CDR1 and CDR2 sequences are MNHEY and SMNVEV (reference sequence). The CDR3 is 15 amino acids.

The table lists this clonotype with a count of one. The chain carries TRBV19 and TRBJ2-5; D not resolved. This CDR3 is 13 amino acids long. Germline V gene sequence: CDR1 LNHDA, CDR2 SQIVND (reference sequence). V lost 1 base and J lost 1, with 4 bases in between. The CDR3 nucleotides are TGTGCCAGTAGTATAGGCATCCAAGAGACCCAGTACTTC. As protein: CASSIGIQETQYF.

The chain carries TRBV6-1 and TRBJ2-7; 8 nucleotides align to TRBD1. The CDR3 sequence is 13 residues long. Trimming took 8 bases from V and 5 from J; bases not matched to a gene: 8. Per germline, CDR1 MNHNS and CDR2 SASEGT. The CDR3 loop is CASAGTGWDEQYF. Here the CDR3 DNA reads TGTGCCAGCGCCGGGACAGGTTGGGACGAGCAGTACTTC.

The V call is TRBV19, the J call TRBJ2-3; no definite D call. The length of the CDR3 is 13 residues. The V gene lost 1 base and the J gene lost 4 bases, with 6 bases spanning the gap. The germline V gene encodes CDR1 LNHDA and CDR2 SQIVND (reference sequence). The CDR3 nucleotides are TGTGCCAGTAGTATAGTAGCTTCAGATACGCAGTATTTT. Amino acid sequence: CASSIVASDTQYF.

CDR3 nucleotide sequence: TGTGCCAGCAGCCAAACTCACGTCGGGGGGGATCAGCCCCAGCATTTT. Amino acids: CASSQTHVGGDQPQHF. This chain connects TRBV16 to TRBJ1-5; perhaps TRBD1 as D (5 bases). V was pared by 2 bases and J by 5 bases, with 16 bases between. Per the germline V gene, CDR1 is KGHSY and CDR2 is FQNENV. The CDR3 is 16 amino acids.

The chain combines TRBV6-2 or TRBV6-3 with TRBJ2-6, with D tentatively TRBD1 (6 bases). The CDR3 runs 16 residues. Germline CDR1 and CDR2: MNHEY and SVGEGT. Trimming took 0 bases from V and 2 from J, leaving 8 bases between them. In DNA, the CDR3 is TGTGCCAGCAGTTACTCAGGGGGAACTGGGGCCAACGTCCTGACTTTC. It is translated as CASSYSGGTGANVLTF.

J is TRBJ2-1 and V is TRBV27; 9 positions match TRBD2. The CDR3 loop spans 16 amino acids. Germline V gene data show CDR1 as MNHEY and CDR2 as SMNVEV (reference sequence). Trimming removed 0 bases from V and 6 bases from J; junction bases left unmatched: 6. The CDR3 region has the DNA TGTGCCAGCAGTTTATCCGGGACTAGCAGTATCAATGAGCAGTTCTTC. This sequence encodes CASSLSGTSSINEQFF.

This clonotype was seen only a few times. The chain employs TRBV19 and TRBJ1-2; 9 positions match TRBD1. V shed 8 bases, J shed 7 bases, and the junction held 8 bases outside the gene matches. The CDR3 is 13 residues long. Looked up from germline, CDR1 is LNHDA and CDR2 is SQIVND (reference sequence). CDR3 sequence reads: CASLRDRALGYTF. The CDR3 coding sequence is TGTGCCAGTCTCCGGGACAGGGCTCTTGGCTACACCTTC.